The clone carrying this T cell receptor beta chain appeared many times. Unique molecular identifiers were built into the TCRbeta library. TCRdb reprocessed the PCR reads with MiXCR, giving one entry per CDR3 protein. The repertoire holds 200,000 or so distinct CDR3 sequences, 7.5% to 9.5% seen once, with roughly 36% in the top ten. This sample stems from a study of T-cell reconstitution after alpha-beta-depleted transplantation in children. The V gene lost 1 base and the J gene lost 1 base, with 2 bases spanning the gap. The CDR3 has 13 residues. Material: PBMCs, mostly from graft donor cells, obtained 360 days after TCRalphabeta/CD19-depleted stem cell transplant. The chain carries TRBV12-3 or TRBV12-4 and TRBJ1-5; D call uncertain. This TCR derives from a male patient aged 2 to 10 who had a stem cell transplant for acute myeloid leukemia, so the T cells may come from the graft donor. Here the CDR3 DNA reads TGTGCCAGCAGTTTAGTAAGCAATCAGCCCCAGCATTTT. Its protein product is CASSLVSNQPQHF.